This TCR beta chain came from a study of cytomegalovirus exposure and HLA in healthy donors. As regards this clone: As yet, its antigen is unknown.

Study-wide findings and caveats: Rarity held for most TCR sequences, but there were some public TCRs that occurred in many donors. Researchers reported in a later analysis that a missense DCLRE1C variant was tied to TCR beta V- and J-gene trimming. Presence/absence analyses treated sequencing depth as roughly uniform across donors.

CDR1 is SGHVS, CDR2 FQNEAQ, per germline. The CDR3 covers 14 residues. The J segment lost 7 bases and the V segment lost 5 bases, leaving 9 bases of the junction unmatched. It was with 60 Vbeta and 13 Jbeta primers that the PCR ran. As handled by the study authors: A follow-up analysis tallied 65 million to 80 million unique TCR beta chains, 8.5 million to 14 million shared. Generated by immunoSEQ multiplex PCR, the TCRdb table keeps only in-frame clones and is missing some. V and J calls and clone size are those listed in that table; D and trimming were worked out from the DNA. The sample carries some 130,000 clones, less than 85% recorded once.

The rearrangement joins TRBV7-8 to TRBJ2-5; 8 bases align to TRBD2. This TCR came from a man aged 25-45 years in good health and CMV-seronegative. Sample: PBMCs. The CDR3, as DNA: TGTGCCAGCAGCGTAAAAAGGGCGGGAGGGACCCAGTACTTC. This encodes CASSVKRAGGTQYF.